The 10 T cell receptor beta chains reported below all come from one sample, sequenced in a study of OX40 agonist ivuxolimab in advanced cancers. Repertoires were generated with immunoSEQ multiplex PCR, while TCRdb's copy carries only in-frame clones and drops some. The data hold tens of thousands of clones, with over 80% observed a single time. The sample in question was CD4+ or CD8+ T cells sorted from blood, obtained in a trial of the OX40 agonist ivuxolimab. These receptors all stem from an adult with an advanced solid tumor such as melanoma, head and neck, liver or kidney cancer.

This chain joins TRBV7-6 and TRBJ2-7, with D possibly TRBD1 on 6 matching bases. Trimming cost V 4 bases and J 2 bases, with 21 bases left between them. In germline, CDR1 is SGHVS, CDR2 FNYEAQ. The CDR3 sequence is 17 residues long. DNA for the CDR3: TGTGCCAGCAGCTCCTACACCCGGGACACCTTAACCTACGAGCAGTACTTC. Protein product: CASSSYTRDTLTYEQYF. The variable domain in full, completed from reference TRBV7-6 and TRBJ2-7, reads GAGVSQSPRYKVTKRGQDVALRCDPISGHVSLYWYRQALGQGPEFLTYFNYEAQQDKSGLPNDRFSAERPEGSISTLTIQRTEQRDSAMYRCASSSYTRDTLTYEQYFGPGTRLTVT.

The CDR3: CASSYSTSYYGYTF. DNA of the CDR3: TGTGCCAGCAGTTACTCGACCAGTTACTATGGCTACACCTTC. V usage is TRBV6-5 and J usage is TRBJ1-2; D remains unclear. There are 14 residues in the CDR3. Germline V gene sequence: CDR1 MNHEY, CDR2 SVGAGI. Trimming took off 0 bases at V and 3 bases at J, with 8 bases between the two ends.

The rearrangement joins TRBV29-1 to TRBJ2-1; the D gene is possibly TRBD2 (5 bases). Germline V gives CDR1 SQVTM, CDR2 ANQGSEA. V shed 6 bases and J shed 4 bases, with 13 bases lying between them. The CDR3 has 13 amino acids. In DNA, the CDR3 is TGCAGCGTGCCCTTACTAGAATACAATGAGCAGTTCTTC. This codes for CSVPLLEYNEQFF.

The chain has TRBV10-3 and TRBJ2-1; 7 nucleotides align to TRBD2. CDR3 length: 16 residues. Per germline, CDR1 ENHRY and CDR2 SYGVKD. V dropped 8 bases and J dropped 10; count of bases not matched to a gene: 20. In DNA, the CDR3 is TGTGCCATCCGAGTAAGGGACCCCCGCGGGAGTGGGGAGCAGTTCTTC. This codes for CAIRVRDPRGSGEQFF.

The chain is built from TRBV6-6 and TRBJ1-1, with a possible D match to TRBD1 (5 bases). The germline V gene encodes CDR1 MNHNY and CDR2 SVGAGI (reference sequence). The CDR3 has 13 amino acids. Trimming removed 6 bases from V and 7 bases from J, with 15 bases in between. The CDR3: CASSQGAGIEAFF. CDR3 sequence (DNA): TGTGCCAGCAGCCAGGGCGCGGGTATTGAAGCTTTCTTT.

The chain has TRBV7-9 and TRBJ2-1; TRBD2 matches at 11 bases. The V gene's germline CDR1 is SEHNR and CDR2 FQNEAQ (reference sequence). The CDR3 has 17 amino acids. The V and J ends lost 3 bases and 2 bases, in that order; junction bases with no gene match: 6. In DNA form, the CDR3 reads TGTGCCAGCAGCTTCGGTCCGACTAGCGGGACCTACAATGAGCAGTTCTTC. Its protein is CASSFGPTSGTYNEQFF.

In this sample, this clone turned up a few times. CDR3: CASSQKRGTGELFF. The DNA of the CDR3 is TGTGCCAGCAGCCAAAAAAGAGGAACCGGGGAGCTGTTTTTT. The rearrangement uses TRBV4-2 and TRBJ2-2; D gene ambiguous. Trimming cost V 2 bases and J 5 bases, with 9 bases left between them. The CDR3 consists of 14 residues. In germline, CDR1 is LGHNA, CDR2 YNFKEQ.

This rearrangement joins TRBV29-1 to TRBJ1-2; possibly TRBD1 for D (6 bases). Trimming took off 6 bases at V and 3 bases at J, with 14 bases between the two ends. From germline, CDR1 is SQVTM and CDR2 ANQGSEA. The CDR3 consists of 13 residues. Here the CDR3 reads CSVGTDSYYGYTF. As DNA, the CDR3 is TGCAGCGTAGGGACGGACAGCTACTATGGCTACACCTTC.

CDR3 bases: TGTGCCAGCAGCTTCCTCGGGACAGGGAACATTCAGTACTTC. This codes for CASSFLGTGNIQYF. The gene calls are TRBV5-6 and TRBJ2-4; 9 positions match TRBD1. Trimming took 2 bases from V and 7 from J; bases not matched to a gene: 4. The CDR3 is made up of 14 amino acids. CDR1 SGHDT and CDR2 YYEEEE come from the germline V gene.

The chain joins TRBV19 to TRBJ2-7; 9 positions match TRBD1. Germline values: CDR1 LNHDA, CDR2 SQIVND (reference sequence). V lost 5 bases and J lost 5; bases outside the gene matches: 10. The CDR3 contains 15 residues. The DNA of the CDR3 is TGTGCCAGTAGTCCCGGGACAGGGAATCCCAACGAGCAGTACTTC. This gives the protein CASSPGTGNPNEQYF.